This TCR beta chain was profiled in a study of blood T cells in healthy people across ages. This clonotype was seen a handful of times. This CDR3 is built from 14 residues. CDR1 is SQVTM and CDR2 is ANQGSEA in the germline V gene. V shed 7 bases, J shed 0 bases, and the junction held 5 bases outside the gene matches. Then a second PCR, running about 6 to 12 cycles, was carried out with a sample-barcoded 5' primer and a J-beta primer mix. TCRdb passed the 5' RACE reads through MiXCR, listing each CDR3 protein once. Here the sample spans hundreds of thousands of distinct CDR3 sequences, roughly three fifths being singletons.

The chain is built from TRBV29-1 and TRBJ2-2, with 7 nucleotides matching TRBD1. Sample: blood. The TCR was taken from a man in his forties in good health. This CDR3 is CSASDRSNTGELFF. The CDR3 nucleotides read TGCAGCGCCTCGGACAGGTCGAACACCGGGGAGCTGTTTTTT.